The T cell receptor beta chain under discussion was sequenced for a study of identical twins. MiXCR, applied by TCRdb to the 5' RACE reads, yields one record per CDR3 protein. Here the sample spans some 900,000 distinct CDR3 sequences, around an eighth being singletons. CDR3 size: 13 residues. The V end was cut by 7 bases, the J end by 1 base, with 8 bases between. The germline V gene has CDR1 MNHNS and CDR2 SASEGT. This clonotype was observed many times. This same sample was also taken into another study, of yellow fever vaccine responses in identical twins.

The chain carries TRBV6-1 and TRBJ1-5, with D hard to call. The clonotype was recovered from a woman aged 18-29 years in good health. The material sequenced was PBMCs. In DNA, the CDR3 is TGTGCCAGCATGAGGACGAGCAATCAGCCCCAGCATTTT. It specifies CASMRTSNQPQHF.